In its sample, the clone carrying this T cell receptor beta chain was seen many times. Separate cDNA molecules each had unique molecular identifiers attached to them. TCRdb ran MiXCR on the 5' RACE reads and lists one entry per CDR3 protein. The table includes about 21,000 distinct CDR3 sequences, about 4% detected once. Trimming removed 1 base at V and 10 bases at J, with 15 bases between. The length of the CDR3 is 15 residues. The germline V gene encodes CDR1 SGHKS and CDR2 YYEKEE (reference sequence). This sample was taken from a study of early T cells in non-severe SARS-CoV-2 infection. This receptor was taken from an adult who was a healthcare worker with PCR-confirmed SARS-CoV-2 infection or an uninfected control (not recorded which). Sequencing input: whole blood. The chain uses TRBV5-5 and TRBJ1-6; a weak D match, TRBD1 (5 bases). CDR3 in DNA: TGTGCCAGCAGCTTGAGGGGAACCCGGGGCTCACCCCTCCACTTT. Amino acid sequence: CASSLRGTRGSPLHF.